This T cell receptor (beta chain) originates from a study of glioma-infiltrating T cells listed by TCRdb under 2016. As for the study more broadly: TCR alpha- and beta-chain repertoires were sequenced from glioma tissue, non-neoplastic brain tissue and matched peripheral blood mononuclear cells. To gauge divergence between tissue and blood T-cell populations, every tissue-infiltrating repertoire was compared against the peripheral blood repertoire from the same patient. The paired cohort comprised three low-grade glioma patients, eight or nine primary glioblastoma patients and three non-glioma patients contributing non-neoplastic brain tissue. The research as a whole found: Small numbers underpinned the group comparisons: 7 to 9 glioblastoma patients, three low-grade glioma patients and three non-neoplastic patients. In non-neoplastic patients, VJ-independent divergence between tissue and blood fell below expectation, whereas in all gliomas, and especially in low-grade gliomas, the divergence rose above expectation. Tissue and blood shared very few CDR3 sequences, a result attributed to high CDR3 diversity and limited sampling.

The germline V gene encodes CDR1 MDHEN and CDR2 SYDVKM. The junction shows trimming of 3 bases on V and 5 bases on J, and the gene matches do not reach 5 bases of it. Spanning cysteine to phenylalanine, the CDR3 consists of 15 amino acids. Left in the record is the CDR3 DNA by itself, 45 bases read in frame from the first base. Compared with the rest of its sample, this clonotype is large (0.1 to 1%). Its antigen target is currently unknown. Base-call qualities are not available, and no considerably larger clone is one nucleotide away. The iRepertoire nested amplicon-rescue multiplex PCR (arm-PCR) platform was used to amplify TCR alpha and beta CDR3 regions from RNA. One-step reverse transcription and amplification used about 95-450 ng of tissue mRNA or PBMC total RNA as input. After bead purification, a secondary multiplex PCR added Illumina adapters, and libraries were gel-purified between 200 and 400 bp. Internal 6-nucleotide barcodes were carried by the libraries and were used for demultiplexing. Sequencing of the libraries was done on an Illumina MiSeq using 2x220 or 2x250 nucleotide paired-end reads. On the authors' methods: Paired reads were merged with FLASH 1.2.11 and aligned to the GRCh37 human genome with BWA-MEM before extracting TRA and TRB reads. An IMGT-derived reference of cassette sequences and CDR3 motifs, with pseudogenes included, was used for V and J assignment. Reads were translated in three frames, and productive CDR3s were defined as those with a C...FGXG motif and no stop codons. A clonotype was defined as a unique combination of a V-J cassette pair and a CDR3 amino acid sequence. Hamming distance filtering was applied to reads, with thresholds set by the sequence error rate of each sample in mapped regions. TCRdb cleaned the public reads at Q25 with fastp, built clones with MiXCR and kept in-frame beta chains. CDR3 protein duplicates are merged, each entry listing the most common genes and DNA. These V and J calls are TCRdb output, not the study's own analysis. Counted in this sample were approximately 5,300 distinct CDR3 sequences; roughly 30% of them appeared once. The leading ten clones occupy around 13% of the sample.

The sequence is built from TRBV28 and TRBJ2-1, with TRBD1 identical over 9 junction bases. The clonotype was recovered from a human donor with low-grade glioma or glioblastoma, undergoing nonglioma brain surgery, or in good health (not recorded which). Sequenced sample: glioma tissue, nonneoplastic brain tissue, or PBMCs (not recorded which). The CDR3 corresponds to CASSFPGQGNNEQFF. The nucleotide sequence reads TGTGCCAGCAGTTTCCCGGGACAGGGAAACAATGAGCAGTTCTTC.